The clone carrying this T cell receptor beta chain was seen a handful of times. The junction had 0 bases not matched to a gene; V was cut back by 3 bases and J by 2 bases. CDR1 SGDLS and CDR2 YYNGEE come from the germline V gene. The CDR3 is 15 amino acids. CD45RO/CCR7/CD25/CD127/CD95/CD27 sorting isolated CD4+ naive, central memory, regulatory and stem cell-like memory cells. The data are from a study of beta chain features in type 1 diabetes. The wider study: Age, gender, cell numbers and subset yield matched between patients and controls.

What was sequenced were expressed TCRB transcripts, since all of the isolated RNA had been reverse transcribed. Repertoires were generated with immunoSEQ multiplex PCR, while TCRdb's copy carries only in-frame clones and drops some. In the table there are more than 300,000 clones, over 9.5% of which are singletons. This chain connects TRBV9 to TRBJ2-1; 12 bases are a match to TRBD2. The receptor's source is a man between 18 and 35 years old in good health. Sequencing used naive CD4+ T cells from blood. The CDR3 reads CASSGTSGTYNEQFF. The CDR3 DNA reads TGTGCCAGCAGCGGGACTAGCGGGACCTACAATGAGCAGTTCTTC.